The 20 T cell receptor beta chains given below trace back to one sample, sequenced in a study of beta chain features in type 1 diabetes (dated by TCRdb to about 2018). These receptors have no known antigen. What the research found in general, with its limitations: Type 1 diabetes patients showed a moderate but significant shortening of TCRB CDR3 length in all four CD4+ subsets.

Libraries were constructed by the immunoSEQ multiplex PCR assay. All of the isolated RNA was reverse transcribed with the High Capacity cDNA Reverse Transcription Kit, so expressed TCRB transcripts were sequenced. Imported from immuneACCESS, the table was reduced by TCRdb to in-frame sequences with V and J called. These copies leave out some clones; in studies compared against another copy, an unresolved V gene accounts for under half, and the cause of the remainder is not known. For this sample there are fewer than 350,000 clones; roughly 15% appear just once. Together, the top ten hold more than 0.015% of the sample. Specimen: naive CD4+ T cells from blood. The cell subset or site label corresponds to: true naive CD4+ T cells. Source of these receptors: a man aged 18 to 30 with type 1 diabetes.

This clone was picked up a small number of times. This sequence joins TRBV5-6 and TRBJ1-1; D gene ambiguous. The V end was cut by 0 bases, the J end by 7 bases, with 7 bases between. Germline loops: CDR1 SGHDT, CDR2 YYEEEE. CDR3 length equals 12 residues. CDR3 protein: CASSLDRSEAFF. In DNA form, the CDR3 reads TGTGCCAGCAGCTTGGACCGTAGTGAAGCTTTCTTT.

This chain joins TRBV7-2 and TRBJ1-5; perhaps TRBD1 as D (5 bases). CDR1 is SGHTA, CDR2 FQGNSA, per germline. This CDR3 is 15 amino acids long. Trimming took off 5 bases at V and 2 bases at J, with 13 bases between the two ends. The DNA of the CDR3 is TGTGCCAGCAGCCCCCAGGGAGGGCGCAATCAGCCCCAGCATTTT. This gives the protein CASSPQGGRNQPQHF.

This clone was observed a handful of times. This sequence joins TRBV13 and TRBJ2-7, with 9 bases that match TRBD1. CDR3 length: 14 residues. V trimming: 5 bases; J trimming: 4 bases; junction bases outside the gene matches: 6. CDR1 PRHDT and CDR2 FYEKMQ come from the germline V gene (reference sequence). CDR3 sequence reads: CASSPDRGLYEQYF. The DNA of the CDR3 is TGTGCCAGCAGCCCGGACAGGGGCTTATACGAGCAGTACTTC.

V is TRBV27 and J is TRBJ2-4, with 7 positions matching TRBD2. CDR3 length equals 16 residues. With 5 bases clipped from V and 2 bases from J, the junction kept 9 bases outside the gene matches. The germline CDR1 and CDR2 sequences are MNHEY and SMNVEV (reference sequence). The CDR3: CASSNLAVTTKNIQYF. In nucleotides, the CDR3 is TGTGCCAGCAGTAACCTAGCGGTGACGACCAAAAACATTCAGTACTTC.

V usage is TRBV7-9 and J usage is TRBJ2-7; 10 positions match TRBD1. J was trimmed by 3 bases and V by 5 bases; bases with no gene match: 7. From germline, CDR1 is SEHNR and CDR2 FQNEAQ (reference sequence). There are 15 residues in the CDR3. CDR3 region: CASSIGQGVIYEQYF. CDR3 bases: TGTGCCAGCAGCATAGGACAGGGGGTAATCTACGAGCAGTACTTC.

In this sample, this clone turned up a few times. CDR3 sequence reads: CASKQYQETQYF. In nucleotides, the CDR3 is TGTGCCAGCAAACAGTACCAAGAGACCCAGTACTTC. The genes are TRBV6-6 and TRBJ2-5; D unresolved. Between the trimmed V and J ends, which lost 7 bases and 0 bases, there was a span of 6 bases. The CDR3 has 12 amino acids. CDR1 and CDR2 from the germline V gene are MNHNY and SVGAGI (reference sequence).

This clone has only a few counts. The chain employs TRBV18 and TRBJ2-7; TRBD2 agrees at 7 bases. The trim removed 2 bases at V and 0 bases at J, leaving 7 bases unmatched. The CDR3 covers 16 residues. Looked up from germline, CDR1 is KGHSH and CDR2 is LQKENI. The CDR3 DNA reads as TGTGCCAGCTCACCAAACCCGGGGGGTCTCTCCTACGAGCAGTACTTC. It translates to CASSPNPGGLSYEQYF.

CDR3 loop: CASSQTSVYEQFF. The CDR3, as DNA: TGTGCCAGCAGCCAGACTAGCGTTTATGAGCAGTTCTTC. The chain recombines TRBV11-2 with TRBJ2-1; 8 bases align to TRBD2. The CDR3 length is 13 residues. Trimming took 5 bases from V and 8 from J; bases not matched to a gene: 5. The V gene's germline CDR1 is SGHAT and CDR2 FQNNGV.

For the CDR3, the DNA is TGTGCCAGCAGCTTAGAGGACAGGCTTGTCACCCTCCACTTT. It translates to CASSLEDRLVTLHF. This chain connects TRBV7-2 to TRBJ1-6, with 7 bases matching TRBD1. The CDR3 loop spans 14 amino acids. Germline CDR1 reads SGHTA; CDR2 reads FQGNSA. V lost 1 base to trimming and J lost 14 bases; unmatched junction nucleotides: 8.

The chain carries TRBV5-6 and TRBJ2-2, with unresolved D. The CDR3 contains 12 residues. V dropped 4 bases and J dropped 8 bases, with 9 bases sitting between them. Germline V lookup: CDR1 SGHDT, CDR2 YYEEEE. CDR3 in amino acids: CASSLLRGELFF. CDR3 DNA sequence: TGTGCCAGCAGCCTACTGCGTGGGGAGCTGTTTTTT.

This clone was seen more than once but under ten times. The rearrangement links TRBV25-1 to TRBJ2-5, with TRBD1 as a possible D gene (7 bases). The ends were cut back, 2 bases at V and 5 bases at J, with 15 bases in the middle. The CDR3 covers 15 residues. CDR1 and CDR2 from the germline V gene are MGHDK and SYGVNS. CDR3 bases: TGTGCCAGCAGTGAAGACAGGGTCGGAGGGGAGACCCAGTACTTC. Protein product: CASSEDRVGGETQYF.

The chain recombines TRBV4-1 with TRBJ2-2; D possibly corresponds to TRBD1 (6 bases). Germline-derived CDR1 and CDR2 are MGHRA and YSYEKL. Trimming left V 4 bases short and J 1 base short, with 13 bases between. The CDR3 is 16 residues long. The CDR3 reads CASSRLGAENTGELFF. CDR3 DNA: TGCGCCAGCAGCCGGTTGGGGGCGGAGAACACCGGGGAGCTGTTTTTT.

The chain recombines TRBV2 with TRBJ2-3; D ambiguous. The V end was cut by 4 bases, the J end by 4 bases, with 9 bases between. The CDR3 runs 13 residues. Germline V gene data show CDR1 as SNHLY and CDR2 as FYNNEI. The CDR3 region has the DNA TGTGCCAGCAGTGTACGGCGGTCAGATACGCAGTATTTT. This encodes CASSVRRSDTQYF.

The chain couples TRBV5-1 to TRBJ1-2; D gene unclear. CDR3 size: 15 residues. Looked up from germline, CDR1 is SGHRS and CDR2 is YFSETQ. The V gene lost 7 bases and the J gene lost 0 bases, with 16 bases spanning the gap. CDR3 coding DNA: TGCGCCAGCCTCCCTAGGTCAGATACTAACTATGGCTACACCTTC. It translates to CASLPRSDTNYGYTF.

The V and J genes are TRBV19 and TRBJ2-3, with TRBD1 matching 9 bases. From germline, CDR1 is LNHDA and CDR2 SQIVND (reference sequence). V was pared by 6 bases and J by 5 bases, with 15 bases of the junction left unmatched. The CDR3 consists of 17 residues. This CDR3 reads CASSRTRPGQGLDTQYF. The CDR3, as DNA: TGTGCCAGTAGCCGCACCCGCCCGGGACAGGGTTTAGATACGCAGTATTTT.

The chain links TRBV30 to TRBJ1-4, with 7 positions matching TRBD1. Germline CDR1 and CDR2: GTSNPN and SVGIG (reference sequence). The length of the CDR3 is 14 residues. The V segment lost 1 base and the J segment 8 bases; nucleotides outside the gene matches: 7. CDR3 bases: TGTGCCTGGAGTGAGTACAGGGGCAACGAAAAACTGTTTTTT. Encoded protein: CAWSEYRGNEKLFF.

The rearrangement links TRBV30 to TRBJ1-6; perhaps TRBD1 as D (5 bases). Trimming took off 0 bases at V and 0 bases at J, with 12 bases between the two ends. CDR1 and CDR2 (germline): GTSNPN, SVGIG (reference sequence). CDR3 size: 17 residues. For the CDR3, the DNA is TGTGCCTGGAGTGTCGGGGGTGGAAGCTCCTATAATTCACCCCTCCACTTT. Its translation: CAWSVGGGSSYNSPLHF.

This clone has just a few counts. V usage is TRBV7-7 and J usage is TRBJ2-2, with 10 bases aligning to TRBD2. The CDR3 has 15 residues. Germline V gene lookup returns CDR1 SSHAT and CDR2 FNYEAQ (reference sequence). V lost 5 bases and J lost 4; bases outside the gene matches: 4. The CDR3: CASSPSGSVTGELFF. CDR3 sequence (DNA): TGTGCCAGCAGCCCTAGCGGGAGTGTCACCGGGGAGCTGTTTTTT. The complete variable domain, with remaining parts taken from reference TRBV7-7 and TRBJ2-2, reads GAGVSQSPRYKVTKRGQDVTLRCDPISSHATLYWYQQALGQGPEFLTYFNYEAQPDKSGLPSDRFSAERPEGSISTLTIQRTEQRDSAMYRCASSPSGSVTGELFFGEGSRLTVL.

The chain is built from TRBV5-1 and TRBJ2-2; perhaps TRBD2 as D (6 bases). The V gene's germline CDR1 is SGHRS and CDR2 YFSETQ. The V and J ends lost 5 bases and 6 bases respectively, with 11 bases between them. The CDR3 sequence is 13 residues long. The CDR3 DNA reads TGCGCCAGCAGGGCAAGCGGGTCCGGGGAGCTGTTTTTT. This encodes CASRASGSGELFF.

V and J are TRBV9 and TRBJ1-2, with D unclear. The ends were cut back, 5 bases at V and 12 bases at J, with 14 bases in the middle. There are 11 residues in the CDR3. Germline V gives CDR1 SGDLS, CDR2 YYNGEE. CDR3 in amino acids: CASSASGFNTF. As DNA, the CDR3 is TGTGCCAGCAGTGCCTCGGGGTTCAACACCTTC.